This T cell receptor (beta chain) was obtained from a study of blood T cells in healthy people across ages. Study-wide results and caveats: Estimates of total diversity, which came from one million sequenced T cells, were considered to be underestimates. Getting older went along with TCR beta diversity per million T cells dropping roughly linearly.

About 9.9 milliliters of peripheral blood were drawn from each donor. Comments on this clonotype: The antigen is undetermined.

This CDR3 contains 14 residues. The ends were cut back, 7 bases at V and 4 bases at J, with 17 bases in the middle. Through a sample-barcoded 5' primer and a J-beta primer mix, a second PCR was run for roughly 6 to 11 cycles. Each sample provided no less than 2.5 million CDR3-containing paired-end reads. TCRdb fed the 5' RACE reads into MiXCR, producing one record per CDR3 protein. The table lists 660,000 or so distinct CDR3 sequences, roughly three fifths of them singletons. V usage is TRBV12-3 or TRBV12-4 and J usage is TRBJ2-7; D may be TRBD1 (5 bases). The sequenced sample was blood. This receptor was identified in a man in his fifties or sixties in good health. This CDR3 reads CASTSPREVYEQYF. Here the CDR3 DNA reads TGTGCCAGCACCAGCCCCAGGGAAGTGTACGAGCAGTACTTC.